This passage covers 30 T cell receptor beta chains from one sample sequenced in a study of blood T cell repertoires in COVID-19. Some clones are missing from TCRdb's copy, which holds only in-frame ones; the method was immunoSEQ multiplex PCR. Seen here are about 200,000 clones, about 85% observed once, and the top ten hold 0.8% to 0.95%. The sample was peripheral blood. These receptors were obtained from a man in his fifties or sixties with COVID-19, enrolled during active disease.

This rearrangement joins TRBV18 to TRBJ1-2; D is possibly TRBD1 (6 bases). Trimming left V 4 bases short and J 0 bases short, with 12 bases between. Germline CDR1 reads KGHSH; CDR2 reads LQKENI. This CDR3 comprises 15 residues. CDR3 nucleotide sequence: TGTGCCAGCTCACGCCCACAGGGAGCTAACTATGGCTACACCTTC. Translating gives CASSRPQGANYGYTF.

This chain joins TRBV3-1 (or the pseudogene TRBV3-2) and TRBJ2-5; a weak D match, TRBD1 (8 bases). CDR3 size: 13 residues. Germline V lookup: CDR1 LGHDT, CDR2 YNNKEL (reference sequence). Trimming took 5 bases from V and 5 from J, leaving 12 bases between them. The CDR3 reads CASSYRGGETQYF. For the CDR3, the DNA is TGTGCCAGCAGCTACAGGGGGGGGGAGACCCAGTACTTC.

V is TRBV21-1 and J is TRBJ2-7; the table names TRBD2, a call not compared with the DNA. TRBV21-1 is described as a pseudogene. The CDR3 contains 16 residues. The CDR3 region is CASSKALSIITYEQYF. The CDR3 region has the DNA TGTGCCAGCAGCAAAGCGCTTTCGATAATAACTTACGAGCAGTACTTC.

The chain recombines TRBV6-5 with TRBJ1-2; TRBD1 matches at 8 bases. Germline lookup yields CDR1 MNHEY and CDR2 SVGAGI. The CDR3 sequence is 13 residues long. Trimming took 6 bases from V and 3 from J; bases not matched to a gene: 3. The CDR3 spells CASRSDRDYGYTF. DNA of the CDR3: TGTGCCAGCAGATCGGACAGGGACTATGGCTACACCTTC.

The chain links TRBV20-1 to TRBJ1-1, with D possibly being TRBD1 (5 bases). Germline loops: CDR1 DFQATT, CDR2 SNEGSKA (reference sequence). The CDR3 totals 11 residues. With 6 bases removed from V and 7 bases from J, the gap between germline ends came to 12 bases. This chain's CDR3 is CSARGFFEAFF. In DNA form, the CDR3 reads TGCAGTGCAAGGGGTTTTTTTGAAGCTTTCTTT.

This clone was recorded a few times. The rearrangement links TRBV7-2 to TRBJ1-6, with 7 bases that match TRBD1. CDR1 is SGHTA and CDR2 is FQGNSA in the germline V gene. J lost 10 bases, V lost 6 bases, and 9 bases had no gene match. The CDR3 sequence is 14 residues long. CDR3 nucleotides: TGTGCCAGCAGTCAGAACAGGGGAGGCTCACCCCTCCACTTT. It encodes CASSQNRGGSPLHF. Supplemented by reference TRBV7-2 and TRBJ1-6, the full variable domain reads GAGVSQSPSNKVTEKGKDVELRCDPISGHTALYWYRQSLGQGLEFLIYFQGNSAPDKSGLPSDRFSAERTGGSVSTLTIQRTQQEDSAVYLCASSQNRGGSPLHFGNGTRLTVT.

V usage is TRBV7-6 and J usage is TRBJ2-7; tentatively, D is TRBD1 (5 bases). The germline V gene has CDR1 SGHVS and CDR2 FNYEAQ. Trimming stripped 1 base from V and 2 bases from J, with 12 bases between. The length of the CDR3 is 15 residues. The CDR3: CASSLDAGNPYEQYF. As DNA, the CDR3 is TGTGCCAGCAGCTTAGACGCAGGGAACCCCTACGAGCAGTACTTC.

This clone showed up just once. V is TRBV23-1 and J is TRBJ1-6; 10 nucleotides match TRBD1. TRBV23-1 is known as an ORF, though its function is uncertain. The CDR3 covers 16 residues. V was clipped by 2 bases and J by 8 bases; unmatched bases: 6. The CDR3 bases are TGCGCCAGCAGTCAAGTTCGGGACAGGGGATATTCACCCCTCCACTTT. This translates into CASSQVRDRGYSPLHF.

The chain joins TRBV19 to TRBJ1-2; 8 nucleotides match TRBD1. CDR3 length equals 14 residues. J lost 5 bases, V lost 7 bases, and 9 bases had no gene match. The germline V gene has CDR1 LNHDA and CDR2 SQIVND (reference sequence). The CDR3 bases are TGTGCCAGTAAACCTCAGGGGGCTTATTATGGCTACACCTTC. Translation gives CASKPQGAYYGYTF.

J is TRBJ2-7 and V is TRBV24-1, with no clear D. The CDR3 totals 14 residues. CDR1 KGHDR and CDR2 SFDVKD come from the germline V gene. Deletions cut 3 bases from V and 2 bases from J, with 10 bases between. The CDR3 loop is CATSDVTDPYEQYF. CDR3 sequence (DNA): TGTGCCACCAGTGATGTAACAGACCCCTACGAGCAGTACTTC.

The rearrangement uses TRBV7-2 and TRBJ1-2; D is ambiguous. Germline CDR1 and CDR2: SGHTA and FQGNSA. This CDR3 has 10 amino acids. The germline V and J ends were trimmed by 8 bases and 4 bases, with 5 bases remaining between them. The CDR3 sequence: CASGSYGYTF. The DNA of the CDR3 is TGTGCCAGCGGCAGCTATGGCTACACCTTC.

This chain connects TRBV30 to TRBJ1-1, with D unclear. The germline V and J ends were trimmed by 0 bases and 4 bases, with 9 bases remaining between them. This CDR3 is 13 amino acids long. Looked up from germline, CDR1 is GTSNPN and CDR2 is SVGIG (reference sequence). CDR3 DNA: TGTGCCTGGAGTGTGACCGGGAGCACTGAAGCTTTCTTT. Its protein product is CAWSVTGSTEAFF.

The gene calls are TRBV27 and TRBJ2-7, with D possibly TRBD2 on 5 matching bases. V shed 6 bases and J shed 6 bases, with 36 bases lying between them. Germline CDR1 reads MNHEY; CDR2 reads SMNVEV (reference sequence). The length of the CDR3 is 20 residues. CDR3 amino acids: CASSPQWELVLFGPTSEQYF. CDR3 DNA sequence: TGTGCCAGCAGCCCGCAATGGGAACTAGTCTTATTCGGACCCACATCCGAGCAGTACTTC.

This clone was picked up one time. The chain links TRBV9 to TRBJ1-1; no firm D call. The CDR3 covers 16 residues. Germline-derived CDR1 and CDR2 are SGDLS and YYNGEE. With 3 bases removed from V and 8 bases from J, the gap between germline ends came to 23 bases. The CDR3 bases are TGTGCCAGCAGCGCCCGTAGCGGAGCCTTGAGAGAGGAAGCTTTCTTT. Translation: CASSARSGALREEAFF.

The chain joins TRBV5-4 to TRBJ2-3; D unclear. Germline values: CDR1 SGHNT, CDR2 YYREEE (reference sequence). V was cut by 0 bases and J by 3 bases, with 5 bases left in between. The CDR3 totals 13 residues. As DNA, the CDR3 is TGTGCCAGCAGCTTGGAGAGAACAGATACGCAGTATTTT. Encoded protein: CASSLERTDTQYF.

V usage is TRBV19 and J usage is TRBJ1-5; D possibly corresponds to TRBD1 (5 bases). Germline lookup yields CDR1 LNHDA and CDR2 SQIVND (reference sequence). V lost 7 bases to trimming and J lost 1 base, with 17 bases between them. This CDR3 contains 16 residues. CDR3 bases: TGTGCCAGTAACCAGGGAGGGTTTACGAGCAATCAGCCCCAGCATTTT. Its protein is CASNQGGFTSNQPQHF. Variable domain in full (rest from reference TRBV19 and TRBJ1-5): DGGITQSPKYLFRKEGQNVTLSCEQNLNHDAMYWYRQDPGQGLRLIYYSQIVNDFQKGDIAEGYSVSREKKESFPLTVTSAQKNPTAFYLCASNQGGFTSNQPQHFGDGTRLSIL.

The chain's CDR3 is CASSEGQTNNQPQHF. CDR3 in DNA: TGCGCCAGCAGCGAGGGACAGACTAACAATCAGCCCCAGCATTTT. The V and J genes are TRBV5-1 and TRBJ1-5; 7 bases are a match to TRBD1. This CDR3 comprises 15 residues. CDR1 is SGHRS, CDR2 YFSETQ, per germline. Losses at the gene ends were 4 bases for V and 3 bases for J; bases not matched to a gene: 7.

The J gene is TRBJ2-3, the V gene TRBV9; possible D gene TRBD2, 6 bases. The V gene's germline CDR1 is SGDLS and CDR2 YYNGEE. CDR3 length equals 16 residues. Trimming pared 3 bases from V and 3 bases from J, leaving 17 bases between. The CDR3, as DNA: TGTGCCAGCAGCGCCATGATAGGAGGGTGGACAGATACGCAGTATTTT. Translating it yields CASSAMIGGWTDTQYF. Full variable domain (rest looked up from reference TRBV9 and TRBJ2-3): DSGVTQTPKHLITATGQRVTLRCSPRSGDLSVYWYQQSLDQGLQFLIQYYNGEERAKGNILERFSAQQFPDLHSELNLSSLELGDSALYFCASSAMIGGWTDTQYFGPGTRLTVL.

This CDR3 is CSGAGANVLTF. The CDR3 nucleotides are TGCAGTGGAGCTGGGGCCAACGTCCTGACTTTC. The J gene is TRBJ2-6, the V gene TRBV20-1; D is undetermined. This CDR3 is built from 11 residues. Trimming pared 7 bases from V and 2 bases from J, leaving 3 bases between. Germline V CDR1 and CDR2: DFQATT, SNEGSKA (reference sequence).

The CDR3 is CSPSGVGAFF. CDR3 DNA: TGCAGCCCCTCAGGGGTAGGAGCTTTCTTT. This chain links TRBV20-1 with TRBJ1-1, with a weak D call TRBD1 (6 bases). Per germline, CDR1 DFQATT and CDR2 SNEGSKA (reference sequence). This CDR3 region has 10 residues.

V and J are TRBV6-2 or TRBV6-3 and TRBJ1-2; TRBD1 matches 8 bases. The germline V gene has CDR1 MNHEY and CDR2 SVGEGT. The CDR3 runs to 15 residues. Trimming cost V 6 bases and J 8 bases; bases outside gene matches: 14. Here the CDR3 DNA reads TGTGCCAGCAGCCTGGGGCAGGGGGCATCGAAAGGCTACACCTTC. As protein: CASSLGQGASKGYTF.

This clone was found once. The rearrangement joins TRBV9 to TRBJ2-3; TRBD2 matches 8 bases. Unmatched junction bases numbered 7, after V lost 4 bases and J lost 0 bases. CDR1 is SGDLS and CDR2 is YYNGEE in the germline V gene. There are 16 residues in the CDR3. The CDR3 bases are TGTGCCAGCAGCAAGGGACTAGAGGAGAGCACAGATACGCAGTATTTT. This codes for CASSKGLEESTDTQYF.

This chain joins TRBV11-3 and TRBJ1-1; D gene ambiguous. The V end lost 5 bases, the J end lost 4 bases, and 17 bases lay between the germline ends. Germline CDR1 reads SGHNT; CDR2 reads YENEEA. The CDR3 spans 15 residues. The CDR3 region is CASSRGLEGSTEAFF. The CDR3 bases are TGTGCCAGCAGCCGAGGGTTGGAGGGTAGCACTGAAGCTTTCTTT.

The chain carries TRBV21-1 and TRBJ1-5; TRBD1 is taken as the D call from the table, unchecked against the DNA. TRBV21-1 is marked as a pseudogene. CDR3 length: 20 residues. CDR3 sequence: CASSNRVRTGTPYSNQPQHF. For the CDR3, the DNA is TGTGCCAGCAGCAACCGAGTGCGTACAGGGACCCCTTATAGCAATCAGCCCCAGCATTTT.

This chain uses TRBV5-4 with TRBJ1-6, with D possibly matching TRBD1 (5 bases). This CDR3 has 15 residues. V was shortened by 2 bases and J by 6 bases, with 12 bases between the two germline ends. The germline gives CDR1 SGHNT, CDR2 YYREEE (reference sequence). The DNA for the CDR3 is TGTGCCAGCAGCTTTGGGCAGGGAATTAATTCACCCCTCCACTTT. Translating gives CASSFGQGINSPLHF.

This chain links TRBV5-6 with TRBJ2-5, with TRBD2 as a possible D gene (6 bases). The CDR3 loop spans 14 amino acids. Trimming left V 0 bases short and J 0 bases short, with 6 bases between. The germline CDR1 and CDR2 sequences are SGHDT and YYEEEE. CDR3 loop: CASSLGDYQETQYF. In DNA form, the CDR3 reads TGTGCCAGCAGCTTGGGGGACTACCAAGAGACCCAGTACTTC.

The CDR3 DNA follows: TGCGCCAGCAGCCCCTCCCCCGGGACAGGGGGCGTCTATGGCTACACCTTC. Its translation: CASSPSPGTGGVYGYTF. The V call is TRBV4-3, the J call TRBJ1-2; 12 nucleotides match TRBD1. Germline CDR1 reads LGHNA; CDR2 reads YSLEER. The CDR3 runs 17 residues. Losses at the gene ends were 4 bases for V and 4 bases for J; bases not matched to a gene: 10.

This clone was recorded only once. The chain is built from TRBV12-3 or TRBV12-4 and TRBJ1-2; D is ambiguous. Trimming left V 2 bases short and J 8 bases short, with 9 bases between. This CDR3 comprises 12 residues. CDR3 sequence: CASSLNRDGYTF. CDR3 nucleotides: TGTGCCAGCAGTTTAAACAGAGACGGCTACACCTTC.

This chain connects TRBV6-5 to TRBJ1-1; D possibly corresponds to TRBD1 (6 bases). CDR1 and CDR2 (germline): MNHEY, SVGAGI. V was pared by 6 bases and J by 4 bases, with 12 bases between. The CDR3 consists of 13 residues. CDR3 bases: TGTGCCAGCAGCTGGGAGGGGGTCACTGAAGCTTTCTTT. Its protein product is CASSWEGVTEAFF.

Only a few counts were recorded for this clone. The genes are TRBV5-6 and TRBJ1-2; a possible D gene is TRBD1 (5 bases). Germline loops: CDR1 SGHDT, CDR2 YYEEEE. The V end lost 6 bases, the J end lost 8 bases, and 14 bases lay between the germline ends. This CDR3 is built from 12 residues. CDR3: CASNTQGGGYTF. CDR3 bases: TGTGCCAGCAACACTCAGGGAGGAGGCTACACCTTC.